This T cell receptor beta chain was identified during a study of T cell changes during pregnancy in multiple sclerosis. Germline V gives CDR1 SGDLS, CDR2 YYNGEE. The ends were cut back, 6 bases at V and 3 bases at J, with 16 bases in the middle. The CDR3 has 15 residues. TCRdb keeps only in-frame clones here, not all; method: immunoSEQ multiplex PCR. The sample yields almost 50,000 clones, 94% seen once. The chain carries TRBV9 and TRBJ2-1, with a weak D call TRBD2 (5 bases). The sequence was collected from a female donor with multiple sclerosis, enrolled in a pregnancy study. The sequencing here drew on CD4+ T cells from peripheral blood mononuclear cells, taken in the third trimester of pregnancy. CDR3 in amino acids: CASTPEGENYNEQFF. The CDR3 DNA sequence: TGTGCCAGCACCCCCGAGGGTGAGAACTACAATGAGCAGTTCTTC. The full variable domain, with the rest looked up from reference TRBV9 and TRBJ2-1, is DSGVTQTPKHLITATGQRVTLRCSPRSGDLSVYWYQQSLDQGLQFLIQYYNGEERAKGNILERFSAQQFPDLHSELNLSSLELGDSALYFCASTPEGENYNEQFFGPGTRLTVL.